This T cell receptor beta chain derives from a study of CD8 T cells in ankylosing spondylitis. Study results and caveats: What seemed typical of ankylosing spondylitis blood was a TCR beta motif built from roughly eight highly homologous variants.

TCRdb redid the calling of the 5' RACE reads with MiXCR, one entry per CDR3 protein. Here the sample spans around 770,000 distinct CDR3 sequences, approximately 12% being singletons. Details on this clonotype: Antigen specificity is unknown.

The TCR originated in a male donor with ankylosing spondylitis. Sequenced: blood, either unsorted or a sorted T cell fraction (not recorded which).

CDR3 sequence: CASSPRLGENTEAFF. CDR3 bases: TGTGCCAGCAGCCCGCGACTGGGGGAGAACACTGAAGCTTTCTTT. The chain recombines TRBV7-3 with TRBJ1-1, with D maybe TRBD1 (5 bases). Germline loops: CDR1 SGHTA, CDR2 FQGTGA. The CDR3 is 15 amino acids. Trimming removed 5 bases at V and 1 base at J, with 14 bases between.